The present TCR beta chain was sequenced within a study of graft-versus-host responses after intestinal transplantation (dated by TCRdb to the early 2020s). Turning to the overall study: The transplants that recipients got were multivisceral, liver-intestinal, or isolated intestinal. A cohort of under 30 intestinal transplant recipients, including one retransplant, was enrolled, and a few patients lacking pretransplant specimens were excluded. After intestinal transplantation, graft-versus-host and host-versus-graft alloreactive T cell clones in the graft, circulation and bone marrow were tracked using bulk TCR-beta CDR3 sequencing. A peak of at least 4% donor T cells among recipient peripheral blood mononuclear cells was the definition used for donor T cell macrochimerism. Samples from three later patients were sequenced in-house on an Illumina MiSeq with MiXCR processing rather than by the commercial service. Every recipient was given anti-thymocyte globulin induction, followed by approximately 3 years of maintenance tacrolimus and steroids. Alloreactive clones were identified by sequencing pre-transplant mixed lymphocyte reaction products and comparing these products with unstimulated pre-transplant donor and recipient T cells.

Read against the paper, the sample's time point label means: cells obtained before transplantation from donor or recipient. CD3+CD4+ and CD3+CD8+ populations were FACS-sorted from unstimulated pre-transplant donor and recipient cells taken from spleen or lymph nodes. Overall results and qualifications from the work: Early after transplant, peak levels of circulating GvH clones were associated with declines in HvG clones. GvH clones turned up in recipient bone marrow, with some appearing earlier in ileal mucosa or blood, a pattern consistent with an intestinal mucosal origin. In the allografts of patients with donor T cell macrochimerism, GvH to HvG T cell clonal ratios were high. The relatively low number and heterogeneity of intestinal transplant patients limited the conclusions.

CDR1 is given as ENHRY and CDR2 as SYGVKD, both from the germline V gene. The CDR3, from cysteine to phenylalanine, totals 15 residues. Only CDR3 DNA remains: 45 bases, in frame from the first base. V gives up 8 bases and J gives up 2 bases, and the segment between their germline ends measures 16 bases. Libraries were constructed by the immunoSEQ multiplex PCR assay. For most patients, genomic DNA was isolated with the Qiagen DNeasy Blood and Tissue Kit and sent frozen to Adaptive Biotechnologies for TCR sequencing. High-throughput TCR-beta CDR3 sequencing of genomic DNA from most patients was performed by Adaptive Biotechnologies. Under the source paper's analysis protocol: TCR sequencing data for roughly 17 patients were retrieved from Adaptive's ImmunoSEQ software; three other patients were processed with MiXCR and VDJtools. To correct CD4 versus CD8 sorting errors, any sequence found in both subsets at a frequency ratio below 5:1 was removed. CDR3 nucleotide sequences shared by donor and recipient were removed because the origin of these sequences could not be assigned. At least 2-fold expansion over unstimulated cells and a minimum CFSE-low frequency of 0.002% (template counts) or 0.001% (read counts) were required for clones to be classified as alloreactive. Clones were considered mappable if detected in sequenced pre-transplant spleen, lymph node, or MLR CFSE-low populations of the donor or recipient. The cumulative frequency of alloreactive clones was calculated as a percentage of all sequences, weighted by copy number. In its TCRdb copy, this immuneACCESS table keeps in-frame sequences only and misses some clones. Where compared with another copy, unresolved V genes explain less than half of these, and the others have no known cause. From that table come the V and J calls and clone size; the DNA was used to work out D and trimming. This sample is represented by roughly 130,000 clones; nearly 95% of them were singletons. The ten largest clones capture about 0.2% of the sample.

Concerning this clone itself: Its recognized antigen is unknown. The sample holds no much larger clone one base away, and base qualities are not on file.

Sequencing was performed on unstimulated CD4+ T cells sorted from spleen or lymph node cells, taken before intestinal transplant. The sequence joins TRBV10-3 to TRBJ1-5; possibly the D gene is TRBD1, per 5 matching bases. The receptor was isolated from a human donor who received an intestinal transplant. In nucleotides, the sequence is TGTGCCATCTCTTCAATAGGGGCGGGCAATCAGCCCCAGCATTTT. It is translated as CAISSIGAGNQPQHF.